The 5 T cell receptor beta chains presented below share a single source sample, sequenced in a study of CXCR3-negative and CXCR3-positive naive CD8 T cells. TRB cDNA was prepared as libraries by UMI-labeled 5' RACE. Reanalyzing the 5' RACE reads, TCRdb keeps one entry per CDR3 protein, without DNA. The sample totals some 130,000 distinct CDR3 sequences. Sample: naive CXCR3- CD8+ T cells from blood. The subset here: CD45RO-CCR7+CD27+CD95- naive CD8+ T cells lacking CXCR3 (TNR3-). The receptors derive from a human donor in good health. Some clones in this sample may be carry-over from other donors' samples.

J is TRBJ2-7 and V is TRBV29-1; there is no DNA to check the TCRdb D call of TRBD1. CDR3 length: 14 residues. The germline CDR1 and CDR2 sequences are SQVTM and ANQGSEA. The CDR3 protein is CSVVYRDSRYEQYF.

This chain joins TRBV7-6 and TRBJ2-3; checking the TCRdb D call of TRBD2 is not possible without DNA. Germline V CDR1 and CDR2: SGHVS, FNYEAQ. The CDR3 runs 18 residues. The CDR3 loop is CASSSSGTSGRVRDTQYF.

V gene TRBV7-3 combines with J gene TRBJ2-3; TCRdb indicates TRBD2, and absent DNA this call remains unverified. This CDR3 spans 14 amino acids. Germline CDR1 and CDR2: SGHTA and FQGTGA. The CDR3 sequence: CASSSSGSADTQYF.

The J gene is TRBJ2-4, the V gene TRBV12-3 or TRBV12-4; the D gene TCRdb calls, TRBD2, cannot be checked with no DNA. The CDR3 contains 16 residues. The CDR3 sequence: CASSPGSGRALNIQYF.

This chain joins TRBV4-1 and TRBJ2-6. The CDR3 has 18 amino acids. Germline lookup yields CDR1 MGHRA and CDR2 YSYEKL. Here the CDR3 reads CASSQDTEFPSGANVLTF.